The present TCR beta chain was sequenced within a study of blood T cell repertoires in COVID-19. Study at large: Researchers got acute and convalescent COVID-19 samples from the United States, Italy and Spain.

The V end was cut by 1 base, the J end by 1 base, with 7 bases between. The CDR3 is made up of 14 amino acids. Germline CDR1 and CDR2: SEHNR and FQNEAQ (reference sequence). Each participant's cohort was designated according to participant-reported clinical history. Each recovered donor of Cohort 3 presented with two negative PCRs, clearance, or symptom resolution. Per the original methods: Amplification of reference gene primers was used by the study to estimate nucleated cell counts. Using immunoSEQ multiplex PCR, the repertoire was profiled, and TCRdb retains in-frame clones only, with some absent. V, J and clone size are taken as reported in that table, and D and trimming were inferred from the DNA itself. The repertoire consists of around 380,000 clones, with about 89% occurring once and the leading ten covering 1% to 1.5%.

The receptor comes from a man aged 25-45 years who had recovered from COVID-19. This chain joins TRBV7-9 and TRBJ1-1, with D possibly matching TRBD1 (6 bases). The sequenced sample consisted of PBMCs or T cells enriched from blood (not recorded which). The DNA for the CDR3 is TGTGCCAGCAGCTTAGAGACAGGGAACACTGAAGCTTTCTTT. It yields the protein CASSLETGNTEAFF.